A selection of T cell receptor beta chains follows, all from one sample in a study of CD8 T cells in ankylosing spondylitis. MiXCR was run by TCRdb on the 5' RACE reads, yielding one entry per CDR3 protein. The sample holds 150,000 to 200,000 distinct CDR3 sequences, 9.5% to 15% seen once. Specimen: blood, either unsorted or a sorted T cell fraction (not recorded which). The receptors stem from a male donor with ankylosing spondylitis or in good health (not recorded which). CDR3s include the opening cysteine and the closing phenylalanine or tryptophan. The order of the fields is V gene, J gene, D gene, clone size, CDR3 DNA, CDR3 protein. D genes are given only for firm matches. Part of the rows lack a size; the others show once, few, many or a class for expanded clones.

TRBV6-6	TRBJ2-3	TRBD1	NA	TGTGCCAGCTGGGCGACAGGGACAGATACGCAGTATTTT	CASWATGTDTQYF
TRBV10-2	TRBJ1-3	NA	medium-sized	TGCGCCAGCACCGAGGGGACAATTACGGACACCATATATTTT	CASTEGTITDTIYF
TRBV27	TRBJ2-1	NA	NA	TGTGCCAGCAGTTCCCTCGGGGGGCGGTCGAATGAGCAGTTCTTC	CASSSLGGRSNEQFF
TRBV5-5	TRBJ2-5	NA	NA	TGTGCCAGCGTGAACCTTTGGGGTCCAAGGCCCCAGTACTTC	CASVNLWGPRPQYF
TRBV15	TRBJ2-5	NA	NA	TGTGCCACCAGCAGAGGGACGGATCAAGAGACCCAGTACTTC	CATSRGTDQETQYF
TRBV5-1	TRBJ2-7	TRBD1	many	TGCGCCAGCAGCCTCGGACAGGGAGCCTACGAGCAGTACTTC	CASSLGQGAYEQYF
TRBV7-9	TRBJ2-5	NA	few	TGTGCCAGCAGCAATAACAGCAGGGTAGAGACCCAGTACTTC	CASSNNSRVETQYF
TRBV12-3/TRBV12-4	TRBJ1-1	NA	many	TGTGCCAGCAGTCCTCAAGGGACACTCGAAGCTTTCTTT	CASSPQGTLEAFF
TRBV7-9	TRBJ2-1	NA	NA	TGTGCCGGCAGCTTGGAGAATAGCGATGAGCAGTTCTTC	CAGSLENSDEQFF
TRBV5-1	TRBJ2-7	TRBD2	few	TGCGCCAGCAGCTTGGGCGGCGCGGGGGCCTACGAGCAGTACTTC	CASSLGGAGAYEQYF
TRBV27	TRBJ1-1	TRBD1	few	TGTGCCAGCAGTTTACAGGGGGCCCCGCCGAACACTGAAGCTTTCTTT	CASSLQGAPPNTEAFF
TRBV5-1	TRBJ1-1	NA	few	TGCGCCAGCAGCCCGGAGGGGGGAAAGACTGAAGCTTTCTTT	CASSPEGGKTEAFF
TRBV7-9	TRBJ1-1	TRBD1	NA	TGTGCCAGCAGCTTAGGGAGACAGGGCTACACTGAAGCTTTCTTT	CASSLGRQGYTEAFF
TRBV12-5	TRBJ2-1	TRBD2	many	TGTGCTAGTGGTTATCTAGCGGGTACCTACAATGAGCAGTTCTTC	CASGYLAGTYNEQFF
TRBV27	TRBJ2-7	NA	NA	TGTGCCAGCAGGAGGGGGAGCTCCTACGAGCAGTACTTC	CASRRGSSYEQYF
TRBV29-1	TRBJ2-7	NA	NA	TGCAGCCCCTCTGGGGGACCGGACATTCCCAACCTCCTAGGCTACGAGCAGTACTTC	CSPSGGPDIPNLLGYEQYF
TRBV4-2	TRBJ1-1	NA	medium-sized	TGTGCCAGCAGCCCGATACAAGACGAGAACACTGAAGCTTTCTTT	CASSPIQDENTEAFF
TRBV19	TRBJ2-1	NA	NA	TGTGCCAGTAGCCAGTACAGCTCGGGGGACCGCTACAATGAGCAGTTCTTC	CASSQYSSGDRYNEQFF
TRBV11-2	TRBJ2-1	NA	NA	TGTGCCAGCAGCCCCGGCTGGGAGCAGTTCTTC	CASSPGWEQFF
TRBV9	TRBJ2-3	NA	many	TGTGCCAGCAGCGAATCCGGGAAAGGGCAGTATTTT	CASSESGKGQYF
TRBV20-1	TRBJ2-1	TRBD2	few	TGCAGTGCTAACGCACTGGGACTAGCGGGACCCAAGCAGTTCTTC	CSANALGLAGPKQFF
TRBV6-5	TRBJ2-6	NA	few	TGTGCCAGCAGCTACCTATTTGCAGGTCCAACTTCTGGGGCCAACGTCCTGACTTTC	CASSYLFAGPTSGANVLTF
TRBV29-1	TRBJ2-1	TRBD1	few	TGCAGCGTTGTCGGGACAGGCCGCTGGGAGCAGTTCTTC	CSVVGTGRWEQFF
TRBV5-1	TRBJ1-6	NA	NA	TGCGCCAGCAGCTTGGCATCCGTTAATTCACCCCTCCACTTT	CASSLASVNSPLHF
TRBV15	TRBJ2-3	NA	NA	TGTGCCACCAGCAGAGGATCGCAGCCATCCACAGATACGCAGTATTTT	CATSRGSQPSTDTQYF
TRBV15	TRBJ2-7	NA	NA	TGTGCCACCAGCAGAGATCCCGACTCCTACGAGCAGTACTTC	CATSRDPDSYEQYF
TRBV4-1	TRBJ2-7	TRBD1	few	TGCGCCAGCAGCCCGCGGGGGACAGGGAACTACGAGCAGTACTTC	CASSPRGTGNYEQYF
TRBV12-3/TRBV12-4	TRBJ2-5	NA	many	TGTGCCAGCAGTTCCACACAAGGGCTGGGGGAGACCCAGTACTTC	CASSSTQGLGETQYF
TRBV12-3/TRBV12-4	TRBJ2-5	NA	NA	TGTGCCAGCAGTTCCCTCGTGGAGACCCAGTACTTC	CASSSLVETQYF
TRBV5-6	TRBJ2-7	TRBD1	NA	TGTGCCAGCAGCCACGGGACAGGGCTGAACGAGCAGTACTTC	CASSHGTGLNEQYF
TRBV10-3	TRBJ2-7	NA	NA	TGTGCCATCAATAGCGAAGGGGTCGAGCAGTACTTC	CAINSEGVEQYF
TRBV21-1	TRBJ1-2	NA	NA	TGTGCCAGCAGCAAAGCCCTACAGGGGCCGGAGGCCAACTATGGCTACACCTTC	CASSKALQGPEANYGYTF
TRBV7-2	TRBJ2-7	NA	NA	TGTGCCAGCAGCTACGTCGGTGGTGTGTACGAGCAGTACTTC	CASSYVGGVYEQYF
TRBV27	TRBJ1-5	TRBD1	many	TGTGCCAGTAAAACAGGGGGTCAGCCCCAGCATTTT	CASKTGGQPQHF
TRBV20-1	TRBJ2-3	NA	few	TGCAGTGCCCAGGACTTCGGGGGCACAGATACGCAGTATTTT	CSAQDFGGTDTQYF
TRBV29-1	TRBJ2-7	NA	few	TGCAGCGTTGAAAGGCCGGAGAGTTACGAGCAGTACTTC	CSVERPESYEQYF
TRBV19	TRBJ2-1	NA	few	TGTGCCAGTAGTTTCCGAAACCGGGACCCCGGGAATGAGCAGTTCTTC	CASSFRNRDPGNEQFF